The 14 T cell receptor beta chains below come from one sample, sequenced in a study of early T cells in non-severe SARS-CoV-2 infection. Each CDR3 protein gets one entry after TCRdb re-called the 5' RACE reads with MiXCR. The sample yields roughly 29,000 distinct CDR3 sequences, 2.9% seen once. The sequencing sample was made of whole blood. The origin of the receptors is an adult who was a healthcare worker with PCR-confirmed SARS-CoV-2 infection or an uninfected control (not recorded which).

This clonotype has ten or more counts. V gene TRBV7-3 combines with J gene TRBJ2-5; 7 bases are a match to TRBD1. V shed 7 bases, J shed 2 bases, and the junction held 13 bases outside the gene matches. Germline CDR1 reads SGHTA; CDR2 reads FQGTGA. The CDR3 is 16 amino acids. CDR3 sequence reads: CASIIDTGTVQETQYF. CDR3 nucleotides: TGTGCCAGCATCATCGATACCGGGACAGTACAAGAGACCCAGTACTTC.

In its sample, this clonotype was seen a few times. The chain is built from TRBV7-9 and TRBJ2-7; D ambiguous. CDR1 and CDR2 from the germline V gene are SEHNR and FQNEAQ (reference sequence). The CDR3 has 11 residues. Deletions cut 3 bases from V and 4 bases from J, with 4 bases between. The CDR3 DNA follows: TGTGCCAGCAGCTTGGTTTACGAGCAGTACGTC. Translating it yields CASSLVYEQYV.

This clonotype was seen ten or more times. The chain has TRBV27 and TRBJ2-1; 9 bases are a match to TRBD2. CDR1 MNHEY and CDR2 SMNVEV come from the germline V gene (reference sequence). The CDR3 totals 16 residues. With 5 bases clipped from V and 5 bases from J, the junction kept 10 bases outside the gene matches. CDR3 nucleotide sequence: TGTGCCAGCAGTCTCTACGCGGGGGGGCGGGACAATGAGCAGTTCTTC. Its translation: CASSLYAGGRDNEQFF.

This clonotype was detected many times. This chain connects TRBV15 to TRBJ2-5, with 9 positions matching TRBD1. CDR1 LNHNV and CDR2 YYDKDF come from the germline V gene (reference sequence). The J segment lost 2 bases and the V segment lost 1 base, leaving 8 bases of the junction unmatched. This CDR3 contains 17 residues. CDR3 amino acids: CATSRVLDGQGQETQYF. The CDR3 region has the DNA TGTGCCACCAGCAGAGTTCTGGACGGACAGGGGCAAGAGACCCAGTACTTC.

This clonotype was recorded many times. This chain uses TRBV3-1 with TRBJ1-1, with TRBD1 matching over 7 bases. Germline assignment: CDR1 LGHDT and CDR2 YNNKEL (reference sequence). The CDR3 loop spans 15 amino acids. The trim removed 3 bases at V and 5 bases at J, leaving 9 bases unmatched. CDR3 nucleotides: TGTGCCAGCAGCCAGAGAGGACAGGCTGGAACTGAAGCTTTCTTT. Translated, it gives CASSQRGQAGTEAFF.

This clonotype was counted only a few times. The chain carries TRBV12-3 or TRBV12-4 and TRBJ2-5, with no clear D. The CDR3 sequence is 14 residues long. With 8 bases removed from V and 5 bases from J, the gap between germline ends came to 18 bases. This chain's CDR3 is CASSPVSWVETQYF. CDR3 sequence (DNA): TGTGCCAGCTCCCCCGTATCCTGGGTCGAGACCCAGTACTTC.

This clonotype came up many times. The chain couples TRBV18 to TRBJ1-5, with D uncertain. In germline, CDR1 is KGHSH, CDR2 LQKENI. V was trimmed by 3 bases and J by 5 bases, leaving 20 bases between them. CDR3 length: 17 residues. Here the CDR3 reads CASSPLGHTGNHQPQHF. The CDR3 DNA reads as TGTGCCAGCTCACCTCTCGGCCACACGGGGAACCATCAGCCCCAGCATTTT.

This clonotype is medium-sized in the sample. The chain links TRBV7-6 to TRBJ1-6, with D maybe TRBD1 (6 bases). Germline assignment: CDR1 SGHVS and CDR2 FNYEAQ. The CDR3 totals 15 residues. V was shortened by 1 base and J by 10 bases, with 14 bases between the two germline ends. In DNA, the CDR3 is TGTGCCAGCAGCTTAGACGTTGGGACAAACTCACCCCTCCACTTT. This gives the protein CASSLDVGTNSPLHF.

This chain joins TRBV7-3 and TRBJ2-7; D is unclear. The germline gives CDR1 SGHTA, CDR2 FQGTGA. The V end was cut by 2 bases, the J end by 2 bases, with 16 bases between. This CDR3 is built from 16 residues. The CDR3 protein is CASSLSVVLGTYEQYV. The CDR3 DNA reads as TGTGCCAGCAGCTTATCAGTCGTTCTAGGGACCTACGAGCAGTACGTC.

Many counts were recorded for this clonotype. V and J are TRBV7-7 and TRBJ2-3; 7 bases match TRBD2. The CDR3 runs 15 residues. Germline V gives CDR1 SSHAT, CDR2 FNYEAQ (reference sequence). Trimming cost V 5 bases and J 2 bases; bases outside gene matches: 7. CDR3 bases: TGTGCCAGCAGCCCCGGGGGGTATCCCACAGATACGCAGTATTTT. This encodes CASSPGGYPTDTQYF.

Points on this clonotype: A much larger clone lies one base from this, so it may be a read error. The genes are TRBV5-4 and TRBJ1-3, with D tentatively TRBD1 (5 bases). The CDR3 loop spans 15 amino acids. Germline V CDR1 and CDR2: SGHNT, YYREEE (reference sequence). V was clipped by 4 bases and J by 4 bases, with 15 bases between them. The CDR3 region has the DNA TGTGCCAGCAGCAGCCCACGGGGCTACGGAAACACCATATATTTT. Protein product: CASSSPRGYGNTIYF.

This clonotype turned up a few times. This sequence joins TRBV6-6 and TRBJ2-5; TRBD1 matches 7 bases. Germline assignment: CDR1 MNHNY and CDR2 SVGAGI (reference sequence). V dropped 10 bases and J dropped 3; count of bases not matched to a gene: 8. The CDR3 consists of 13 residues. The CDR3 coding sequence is TGTGCCACCCGACAGGGTCACAAAGAGACCCAGTACTTC. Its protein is CATRQGHKETQYF.

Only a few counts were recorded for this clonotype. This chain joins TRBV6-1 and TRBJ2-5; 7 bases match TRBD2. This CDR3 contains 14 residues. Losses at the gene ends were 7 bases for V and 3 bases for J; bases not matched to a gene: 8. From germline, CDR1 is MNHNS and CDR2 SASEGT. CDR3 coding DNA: TGTGCCAGCAATCGTCCAGGGAGGGAAGAGACCCAGTACTTC. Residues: CASNRPGREETQYF.

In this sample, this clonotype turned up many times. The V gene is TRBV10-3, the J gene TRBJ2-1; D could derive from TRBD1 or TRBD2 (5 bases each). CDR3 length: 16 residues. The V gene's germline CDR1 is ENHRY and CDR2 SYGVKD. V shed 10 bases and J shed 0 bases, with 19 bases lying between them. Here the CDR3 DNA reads TGTGCCACCGAGGTCTCCTGGGGGACCTCCTACAATGAGCAGTTCTTC. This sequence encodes CATEVSWGTSYNEQFF.